Listed here is a single TCR beta chain. The antigen remains undetermined. Method: immunoSEQ multiplex PCR; TCRdb's copy keeps in-frame clones and lacks some. The sample has around 65,000 clones, about 80% seen once. This sample stems from a study of OX40 agonist ivuxolimab in advanced cancers. Study information: Therapy given before enrollment (anti-PD-1, anti-PD-L1 or anti-CTLA-4) was allowed, and 30% to 50% had some. Findings and limits, study-wide: Some nonresponders likewise displayed low normalized T-cell clonal expansion.

V was shortened by 0 bases and J by 3 bases, with 5 bases between the two germline ends. Per germline, CDR1 SGDLS and CDR2 YYNGEE. The CDR3 runs to 13 residues. Sample: CD4+ or CD8+ T cells sorted from blood, taken in a trial of the OX40 agonist ivuxolimab. The TCR was taken from an adult with an advanced solid tumor such as melanoma, head and neck, liver or kidney cancer. The V and J genes are TRBV9 and TRBJ2-3; no clear D gene. The CDR3 DNA is TGTGCCAGCAGCGTAGCCCGAACAGATACGCAGTATTTT. Translation gives CASSVARTDTQYF.